The rows below give T cell receptor beta chains drawn from one sample of a study of shared clonotypes between healthy human individuals. The table came from immunoSEQ multiplex PCR; TCRdb's copy has only in-frame clones and leaves some out. The top ten clones hold roughly 1.7% of a sample with about 2.2 million clones, 80% to 95% of them seen once. Sequenced material: naive CD8+ T cells from PBMCs. These receptors were obtained from a man younger than 35 in good health. Some clones in this sample may be carry-over from other donors' samples. CDR3s leave out the opening cysteine and the closing phenylalanine or tryptophan. A D gene is named only where the DNA matches it firmly. The listing skips clone size in some rows; elsewhere it reads once, few, many or a size class.

len: 13; v_gene: TRBV28; abundance: -; d_gene: -; CDR3aa: ASSTGTVPQETQY
len: 10; v_gene: TRBV27; abundance: -; d_gene: -; CDR3aa: ASRGVAYEQY
len: 12; v_gene: TRBV6-6; abundance: -; d_gene: -; CDR3aa: ASSYNGLNEKLF
len: 13; v_gene: TRBV11-2; abundance: -; d_gene: -; CDR3aa: ASSLEAGRAYEQY
len: 13; v_gene: TRBV9; abundance: -; d_gene: -; CDR3aa: ASSGFLGINYGYT
len: 9; v_gene: TRBV9; abundance: -; d_gene: TRBD2; CDR3aa: ASRGGHTQY
len: 13; v_gene: TRBV6-1; abundance: -; d_gene: TRBD1; CDR3aa: ASRIGTGVTGELF
len: 11; v_gene: TRBV13; abundance: few; d_gene: -; CDR3aa: ASSLGRLEKLF
len: 10; v_gene: TRBV5-6; abundance: -; d_gene: -; CDR3aa: ASSYLSYEQY
len: 11; v_gene: TRBV9; abundance: few; d_gene: -; CDR3aa: ASSTGVTGELF
len: 15; v_gene: TRBV5-1; abundance: -; d_gene: TRBD1; CDR3aa: ASSLVRQGVRNTEAF
len: 14; v_gene: TRBV28; abundance: -; d_gene: TRBD1; CDR3aa: ASSSYRQGLMNEQY
len: 14; v_gene: TRBV4-1; abundance: -; d_gene: -; CDR3aa: ASSQGITLTYEGQY
len: 15; v_gene: TRBV19; abundance: few; d_gene: TRBD2; CDR3aa: ASSIPTSGSLSGELF
len: 11; v_gene: TRBV5-5; abundance: -; d_gene: -; CDR3aa: ASSPSGNNEQF
len: 13; v_gene: TRBV28; abundance: -; d_gene: TRBD1; CDR3aa: ASRAMDRGVHEQY
len: 12; v_gene: TRBV7-9; abundance: -; d_gene: -; CDR3aa: ASSPWGGQETQY
len: 12; v_gene: TRBV19; abundance: few; d_gene: -; CDR3aa: ASSKRDGNYGYT
len: 15; v_gene: TRBV7-9; abundance: -; d_gene: -; CDR3aa: ASSLNPRVSPRYGYT
len: 14; v_gene: TRBV27; abundance: -; d_gene: TRBD2; CDR3aa: ASSLVAGDLTGELF
len: 12; v_gene: TRBV30; abundance: few; d_gene: -; CDR3aa: AWSVGRQNTEAF
len: 12; v_gene: TRBV5-4; abundance: -; d_gene: -; CDR3aa: ASSLRWDTGELF
len: 14; v_gene: TRBV28; abundance: -; d_gene: -; CDR3aa: ASSYHGMRVNTEAF
len: 10; v_gene: TRBV2; abundance: -; d_gene: -; CDR3aa: ASRRSYNEQF
len: 12; v_gene: TRBV5-6; abundance: once; d_gene: -; CDR3aa: ASSLPLVGAEAF
len: 13; v_gene: TRBV9; abundance: once; d_gene: -; CDR3aa: ASSVGGGSSNEQY
len: 11; v_gene: TRBV28; abundance: -; d_gene: TRBD1; CDR3aa: ASSPGQGIDYT
len: 14; v_gene: TRBV25-1; abundance: -; d_gene: -; CDR3aa: ASSESYQGPNEKLF
len: 11; v_gene: TRBV27; abundance: -; d_gene: -; CDR3aa: ASSLSGPETQY
len: 14; v_gene: TRBV19; abundance: -; d_gene: TRBD1; CDR3aa: ASSPTAQGASTEAF
len: 9; v_gene: TRBV6-6; abundance: -; d_gene: -; CDR3aa: ASSEGTKQF
len: 13; v_gene: TRBV5-1; abundance: -; d_gene: -; CDR3aa: ASSLEGFNSYEQY
len: 14; v_gene: TRBV7-6; abundance: -; d_gene: TRBD1; CDR3aa: ASTNLPGQGALEQF
len: 13; v_gene: TRBV4-3; abundance: -; d_gene: TRBD1; CDR3aa: ASSQDIGTGETQY
len: 11; v_gene: TRBV9; abundance: -; d_gene: -; CDR3aa: ASSVVDTREAF
len: 13; v_gene: TRBV6-5; abundance: -; d_gene: TRBD2; CDR3aa: ASRILAGVAGELF
len: 16; v_gene: TRBV4-1; abundance: -; d_gene: -; CDR3aa: ASSQGYQDRTGANVLT
len: 13; v_gene: TRBV6-5; abundance: -; d_gene: TRBD1; CDR3aa: ASSLTGTGSSEQY
len: 12; v_gene: TRBV2; abundance: -; d_gene: -; CDR3aa: ASTGYGGNQPQH
len: 11; v_gene: TRBV5-5; abundance: -; d_gene: -; CDR3aa: ASSLSRVYEQY
len: 12; v_gene: TRBV30; abundance: -; d_gene: -; CDR3aa: AWSGRDSENIQY
len: 12; v_gene: TRBV27; abundance: -; d_gene: -; CDR3aa: ASSLSRVGYGYT
len: 12; v_gene: TRBV7-9; abundance: once; d_gene: -; CDR3aa: ASSFPGHSYEQY
len: 15; v_gene: TRBV9; abundance: -; d_gene: TRBD2; CDR3aa: ASSAAMSGRRYNEQF